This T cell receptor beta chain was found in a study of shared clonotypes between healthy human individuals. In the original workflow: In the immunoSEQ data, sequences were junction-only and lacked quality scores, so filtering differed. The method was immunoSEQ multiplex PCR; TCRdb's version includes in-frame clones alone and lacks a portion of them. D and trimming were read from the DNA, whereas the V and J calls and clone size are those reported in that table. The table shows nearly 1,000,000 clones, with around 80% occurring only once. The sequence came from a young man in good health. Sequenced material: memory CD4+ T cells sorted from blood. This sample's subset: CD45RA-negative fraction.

This CDR3 reads CASSLSSLGAGYNEQFF. CDR3 nucleotides: TGCGCCAGCAGCTTGTCTAGTCTCGGAGCGGGCTACAATGAGCAGTTCTTC. This chain uses TRBV5-1 with TRBJ2-1; D is perhaps TRBD2 (6 bases). Trimming removed 1 base from V and 3 bases from J, with 17 bases in between. Germline CDR1 is SGHRS and CDR2 is YFSETQ. The CDR3 loop spans 17 amino acids.